This TCR beta chain was retrieved from a study of cytotoxic CD8 clonotypes in ibrutinib-treated CLL. For this clone: As yet, its antigen is unknown.

Libraries were prepared by immunoSEQ multiplex PCR; TCRdb keeps only in-frame clonotypes and omits some of them. The table includes around 250,000 clones, roughly 70% detected once. The germline V and J ends were trimmed by 0 bases and 1 base, with 12 bases remaining between them. The CDR3 length is 16 residues. The germline gives CDR1 MGHRA, CDR2 YSYEKL. Study-wide findings and caveats: Contraction or stability on treatment was seen for public clonotypes, which were uncommon.

The chain combines TRBV4-1 with TRBJ1-1, with D hard to call. Sequenced material: PBMCs, taken after 24 months of ibrutinib treatment. The sequence was collected from a human donor with chronic lymphocytic leukemia. CDR3 sequence reads: CASSQDERWANTEAFF. For the CDR3, the DNA is TGCGCCAGCAGCCAAGATGAGCGTTGGGCGAACACTGAAGCTTTCTTT.